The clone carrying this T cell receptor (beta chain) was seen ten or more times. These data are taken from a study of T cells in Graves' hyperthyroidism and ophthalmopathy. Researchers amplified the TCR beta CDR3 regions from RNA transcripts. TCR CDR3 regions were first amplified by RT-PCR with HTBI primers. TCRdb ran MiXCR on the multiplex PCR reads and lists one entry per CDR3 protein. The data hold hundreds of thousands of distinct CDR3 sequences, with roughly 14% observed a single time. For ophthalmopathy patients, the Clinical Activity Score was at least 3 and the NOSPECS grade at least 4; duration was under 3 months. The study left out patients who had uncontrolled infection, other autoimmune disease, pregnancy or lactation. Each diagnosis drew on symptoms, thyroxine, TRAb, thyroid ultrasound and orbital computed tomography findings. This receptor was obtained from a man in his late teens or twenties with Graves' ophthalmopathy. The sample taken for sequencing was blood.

DNA for the CDR3: TGTGCCAGCAGTCCCGGGACTAGCGTCACCTACGAGCAGTACTTC. The encoded protein is CASSPGTSVTYEQYF. The J gene is TRBJ2-7, the V gene TRBV27; 10 bases agree with TRBD2. Trimming took 5 bases from V and 2 from J; bases not matched to a gene: 6. Looked up from germline, CDR1 is MNHEY and CDR2 is SMNVEV (reference sequence). The CDR3 loop spans 15 amino acids.